This TCR beta chain was identified in a study of T cell responses to AZD1222 COVID-19 vaccine. Regarding the study as a whole: CD4 TCRs associated with vaccination spanned spike, dominating at 160-218 and 743-854. White British ancestry dominated among donors, who included more females, and clonal diversity was possibly underestimated. Receipt of two AZD1222 doses was followed by a rise in Spike-specific TCR breadth and depth.

Comment on this clone: Its cognate antigen is unknown.

There are 16 residues in the CDR3. V lost 2 bases and J lost 0, with 11 bases in between. CDR1 and CDR2 from the germline V gene are LGHNA and YSLEER. Generated by immunoSEQ multiplex PCR, the TCRdb table keeps only in-frame clones and is missing some. The table records approximately 270,000 clones, roughly 93% of them present only once. The study pooled second doses at about 4 or about 12 weeks. Sample: peripheral blood, taken 28 days after the second AZD1222 dose. The rearrangement joins TRBV4-3 to TRBJ1-3; possibly TRBD1 for D (5 bases). This TCR was recovered from an adult who received the AZD1222 COVID-19 vaccine. CDR3 residues: CASSQTHGASGNTIYF. The CDR3 coding sequence is TGCGCCAGCAGCCAAACCCACGGGGCCTCTGGAAACACCATATATTTT.